Listed below are T cell receptor beta chains from one sample, sequenced in a study of CD8+CD57+ T cells in acquired aplastic anemia. TCRdb reprocessed the reads via MiXCR and lists one record per CDR3 protein. The sample yields some 410,000 distinct CDR3 sequences, about two thirds seen once. The sample consisted of sorted CD4+, CD8+, or CD8+CD57+ T cells (not recorded which) from PBMCs. These receptors were obtained from a human donor in good health, serving as a control. Each CDR3 is given with its conserved first and last residue.

TRBJ2-5,TRBV5-4,CASSLAAGMGETQYF
TRBJ1-2,TRBV7-6,CASSLFKGAEDYYGYTF
TRBJ2-6,TRBV9,CASSFGARGSGANVLTF
TRBJ2-7,TRBV7-7,CASSKLAGGYNEQYF
TRBJ2-1,TRBV20-1,CSAKKGSEFGNEQFF
TRBJ1-6,TRBV7-2,CASSLARGVGSPLHF
TRBJ1-1,TRBV9,CASSVGGEAFF
TRBJ2-5,TRBV7-2,CASSSERPPQYF
TRBJ1-2,TRBV2,CASREIDGYTF
TRBJ2-7,TRBV7-2,CASSPGGAEQYF
TRBJ1-1,TRBV7-9,CASSTKGQVYTEAFF
TRBJ2-7,TRBV7-9,CASTPSGIYEQYF
TRBJ2-5,TRBV5-1,CASSPEGWRGSETQYF
TRBJ2-1,TRBV5-1,CASSRGGADEQFF
TRBJ2-1,TRBV12-3/TRBV12-4,CASSFWGQGHNEQFF
TRBJ2-7,TRBV7-2,CASSFETAHSYEQYF
TRBJ2-5,TRBV11-3,CASSSGQGLHQETQYF
TRBJ1-6,TRBV7-9,CASSSERLGAYEQF
TRBJ1-6,TRBV19,CASSIPYDSPLHF
TRBJ2-2,TRBV10-3,CAISPSGTGELFF
TRBJ2-1,TRBV19,CASSIGQGAYNEQFF
TRBJ1-2,TRBV30,CAWTLDPGPPYGYTF
TRBJ1-2,TRBV7-2,CASSLSRQQYYSGYTF
TRBJ2-7,TRBV6-4,CAGSETYEQYF
TRBJ2-7,TRBV2,CASYSGAGGYEQYF
TRBJ1-1,TRBV6-2/TRBV6-3,CASSELEGFGRTEAFF
TRBJ1-2,TRBV7-6,CASSFPGGGGYTFYTF
.,TRBV7-3,CASSAQGGGETQYF